The clone carrying this T cell receptor (beta chain) appeared a few times. The sample is drawn from a study of blood T cell repertoires in COVID-19. Study at large: From the United States, Italy and Spain came samples of acute and convalescent COVID-19. Nucleic acid was either cDNA or gDNA, and it came from T cells, B-cell-depleted T cells, or PBMCs.

Authors' analysis steps: Estimation of nucleated cell counts was performed using reference gene primer amplification. Data came from immunoSEQ multiplex PCR; TCRdb stores just in-frame clones and leaves some out. V, J and clone size were drawn from that table, and D and trimming were deduced from the DNA. The data show some 83,000 clones, approximately 89% seen once. Germline V CDR1 and CDR2: SNHLY, FYNNEI. The CDR3 consists of 12 residues. Trimming removed 8 bases from V and 3 bases from J; junction bases left unmatched: 4. This sequence originates from a man between 50 and 59 years old with acute or convalescent COVID-19. Source material: peripheral blood. The chain employs TRBV2 and TRBJ2-7; 7 positions agree with TRBD1. The CDR3 here is CASRSGGYEQYF. The DNA of the CDR3 is TGTGCCAGCCGTTCAGGGGGCTACGAGCAGTACTTC.